The entry below describes one T cell receptor beta chain. CDR1 is SGHTA, CDR2 FQGNSA, per germline. The length of the CDR3 is 15 residues. Trimming at V came to 2 bases and at J to 3 bases, leaving 4 bases not matched to a gene. The protocol was immunoSEQ multiplex PCR, while the TCRdb copy is restricted to in-frame clones and leaves out a portion. The sample shows over 25,000 clones, roughly 91% of them seen only once. The record originates from a study of blood T cell repertoires in COVID-19. The specimen was peripheral blood. The genes are TRBV7-2 and TRBJ1-5, with 7 bases matching TRBD1. The TCR originated in a human donor in a cohort sampled during active COVID-19. The donor label of this sample is uncertain. CDR3 protein: CASSLSTGANQPQHF. CDR3 in DNA: TGTGCCAGCAGCTTATCAACAGGGGCCAATCAGCCCCAGCATTTT.